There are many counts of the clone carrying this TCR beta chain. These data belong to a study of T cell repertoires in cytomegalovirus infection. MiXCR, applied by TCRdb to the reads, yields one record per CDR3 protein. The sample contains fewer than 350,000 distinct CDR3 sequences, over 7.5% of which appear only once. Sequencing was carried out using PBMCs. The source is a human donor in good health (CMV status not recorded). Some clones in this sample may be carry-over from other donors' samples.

DNA for the CDR3: TGTGCCAGCCTCGGGACTAGCGGGAGATTGATCAGAAGCGATGAGCAGTTCTTC. This encodes CASLGTSGRLIRSDEQFF. The V and J genes are TRBV2 and TRBJ2-1, with 14 bases aligning to TRBD2. There are 18 residues in the CDR3. The V gene end was trimmed by 8 bases and the J gene end by 8 bases; junction bases not matched to a gene: 17. Germline lookup yields CDR1 SNHLY and CDR2 FYNNEI.